This entry concerns a single T cell receptor beta chain. Its antigen is unidentified. These data come from a study of OX40 agonist ivuxolimab in advanced cancers. Data came from immunoSEQ multiplex PCR; TCRdb stores just in-frame clones and leaves some out. The sample yields some 150,000 clones, 90% seen once. Study-wide results and limits: Expanded clones were, on average, more numerous among CD8+ T cells than CD4+.

This clonotype was sampled from an adult with an advanced solid tumor such as melanoma, head and neck, liver or kidney cancer. The sequencing used CD4+ or CD8+ T cells sorted from blood, collected in a trial of the OX40 agonist ivuxolimab.

Here the CDR3 reads CASSVGTNSGNTIYF. Written as DNA, the CDR3 is TGTGCCAGCAGCGTCGGGACGAACTCTGGAAACACCATATATTTT. This chain joins TRBV11-1 and TRBJ1-3; D is possibly TRBD1 (5 bases). From germline, CDR1 is SGHAT and CDR2 FQDESV (reference sequence). Trimming removed 5 bases at V and 0 bases at J, with 11 bases between. This CDR3 spans 15 amino acids.